This T cell receptor (beta chain) was obtained from a study of blood T cell repertoires in COVID-19. The V gene's germline CDR1 is LNHDA and CDR2 SQIVND (reference sequence). CDR3 size: 14 residues. The V gene end was trimmed by 8 bases and the J gene end by 2 bases; junction bases not matched to a gene: 4. Only in-frame clones appear in the TCRdb table, and some are missing; sequencing was by immunoSEQ multiplex PCR. The sample records roughly 77,000 clones, 80% to 90% being singletons. Sequenced input: peripheral blood. This receptor was identified in a man between 50 and 59 years old with active COVID-19. The chain recombines TRBV19 with TRBJ2-3, with 10 positions matching TRBD1. CDR3 sequence reads: CASGDRGHTDTQYF. CDR3 coding DNA: TGTGCCAGTGGAGACAGGGGGCACACAGATACGCAGTATTTT.